The clone carrying this T cell receptor (beta chain) was seen only a few times. TCR beta CDR3 sequences were amplified from RNA transcripts. Carried out on the TCR CDR3, a first-round RT-PCR used the HTBI primer set. TCRdb re-analysed the multiplex PCR reads in MiXCR, keeping a single row per CDR3 protein. The data contain around 690,000 distinct CDR3 sequences, roughly 17% of them seen just once; the ten biggest clones take up roughly a sixth. This CDR3 is built from 15 residues. The germline gives CDR1 SGDLS, CDR2 YYNGEE. V trimming: 3 bases; J trimming: 1 base; junction bases outside the gene matches: 3. This sample was taken from a study of T cells in Graves' hyperthyroidism and ophthalmopathy. On the study more broadly: Peripheral blood was acquired at first diagnosis, ahead of any therapy whatsoever.

Hyperthyroidism of Graves' type that showed no ophthalmopathy progression within 18 months was stable. Based on clinical symptoms, serum thyroxine and TRAb, thyroid ultrasound and orbital computed tomography, diagnoses were reached. Sequencing input: blood. This clonotype was sampled from a man in his fifties or sixties with Graves' hyperthyroidism. The rearrangement uses TRBV9 and TRBJ2-3; 9 nucleotides align to TRBD2. The CDR3 loop is CASSARLAGTDTQYF. The CDR3 DNA follows: TGTGCCAGCAGCGCAAGACTAGCGGGCACAGATACGCAGTATTTT.